The rows below give T cell receptor beta chains drawn from one sample of a study of siplizumab effects on memory and regulatory T cells. The table came from immunoSEQ multiplex PCR; TCRdb's copy has only in-frame clones and leaves some out. This sample has 90,000 to 95,000 clones, with roughly 96% found just once. Sequencing was done on a sample of naive CD4+ T cells sorted from blood. The receptors shown here come from a human donor in good health. CDR3s include the opening cysteine and the closing phenylalanine or tryptophan. Fields, in order: J gene, D gene, V gene, clone size, CDR3 DNA, CDR3 protein. The D gene is left open where the match is weak. Clone size is stated in some rows and not others, as once, few, many or a class when expanded.

TRBJ2-5 | TRBD2 | TRBV5-5 | - | TGTGCCAGCAGCTTAGGACTAGCGGGGGGATTTACCTTTCAAGAGACCCAGTACTTC | CASSLGLAGGFTFQETQYF
TRBJ1-4 | TRBD1 | TRBV7-2 | - | TGTGCCAGCAGCTTAGCCGGGACAGCTAACGTCGGGAATGAAAAACTGTTTTTT | CASSLAGTANVGNEKLFF
TRBJ2-3 | TRBD2 | TRBV6-4 | - | TGTGCCAGCAGCACCGGGACTAGCGGGGTAACGGGGGCAGATACGCAGTATTTT | CASSTGTSGVTGADTQYF
TRBJ2-3 | - | TRBV11-2 | - | TGTGCCAGCAGCTTAGATCAAACCCGAGATACGCAGTATTTT | CASSLDQTRDTQYF
TRBJ2-5 | TRBD1 | TRBV9 | once | TGTGCCAGCAGCGCCCAGGGGGCATCAGAGACCCAGTACTTC | CASSAQGASETQYF
TRBJ1-6 | - | TRBV5-1 | - | TGCGCCAGCAGCTTCCGGACAGCACTTAATTCACCCCTCCACTTT | CASSFRTALNSPLHF
TRBJ2-3 | - | TRBV7-9 | - | TGTGCCAGCAGCTTAGGGGCGGACACAGATACGCAGTATTTT | CASSLGADTDTQYF
TRBJ1-2 | - | TRBV6-1 | - | TGTGCCAGCTCACCCAACCCAGGGCCGGGCTACACCTTC | CASSPNPGPGYTF
TRBJ2-2 | - | TRBV7-9 | - | TGTGCCAGCAGCCTCTTGAACACCGGGGAGCTGTTTTTT | CASSLLNTGELFF
TRBJ2-5 | - | TRBV7-7 | - | TGTGCCAGCAGCTTCAGGGGTGGAGAGACCCAGTACTTC | CASSFRGGETQYF
TRBJ1-6 | TRBD1 | TRBV9 | - | TGTGCCAGCAGCGTAGAAGAGACAGGGAGGGCACCCCTCCACTTT | CASSVEETGRAPLHF
TRBJ1-4 | TRBD1 | TRBV10-3 | - | TGTGCCATCAGTGAGGGTGGACAGGGGACAACTAATGAAAAACTGTTTTTT | CAISEGGQGTTNEKLFF
TRBJ2-6 | TRBD1 | TRBV7-8 | - | TGTGCCAGCAGCCAGGACAGGCTGCCTAAGGTCCTGACTTTC | CASSQDRLPKVLTF
TRBJ1-5 | TRBD1 | TRBV7-7 | - | TGTGCCAGCAGCCGGGACAGGGGGCCGGGACAGCCCCAGCATTTT | CASSRDRGPGQPQHF
TRBJ1-1 | - | TRBV19 | once | TGTGCCAGTAGTAACGGAGATTTTTACACTGAAGCTTTCTTT | CASSNGDFYTEAFF
TRBJ2-3 | - | TRBV7-2 | - | TGTGCCAGCAGCTTAGCCGGTAGCACAGATACGCAGTATTTT | CASSLAGSTDTQYF
TRBJ2-5 | - | TRBV5-1 | - | TGCGCCAGCAGCCGCAGTAGGGCCGAGACCCAGTACTTC | CASSRSRAETQYF
TRBJ1-4 | - | TRBV6-4 | - | TGTGCCAGCAGTGATACAGGACGCCGTGAAAAACTGTTTTTT | CASSDTGRREKLFF
TRBJ1-2 | - | TRBV15 | - | TGTGCCACCAGCAGATTTACAGAGAACTATGGCTACACCTTC | CATSRFTENYGYTF
TRBJ2-2 | - | TRBV19 | - | TGTGCCAGTAGTAGGCCCCCGACCGGGGAGCTGTTTTTT | CASSRPPTGELFF
TRBJ1-2 | - | TRBV19 | - | TGTGCCAGTAGCTCACAGGACTACTATGGCTACACCTTC | CASSSQDYYGYTF
TRBJ2-1 | - | TRBV9 | - | TGTGCCAGCAGCGTGCAGGGGCACAATGAGCAGTTCTTC | CASSVQGHNEQFF
TRBJ1-4 | TRBD1 | TRBV5-1 | - | TGCGCCAGCAGCGGGACAGGGGGCAGAGAAAAACTGTTTTTT | CASSGTGGREKLFF
TRBJ2-3 | - | TRBV18 | - | TGTGCCAGCTCGCCCTCCCGCATCAGCTTATCATTTAGCACAGATACGCAGTATTTT | CASSPSRISLSFSTDTQYF
TRBJ2-7 | - | TRBV10-3 | once | TGTGCCATCACCCCCGGGGCCTCTAGCGAGCAGTACTTC | CAITPGASSEQYF
TRBJ1-4 | - | TRBV28 | - | TGTGCCAGCAGTTTGTTCGGACAAGGTGGGAATGAAAAACTGTTTTTT | CASSLFGQGGNEKLFF
TRBJ1-2 | - | TRBV5-1 | once | TGCGCCAGCAGCTTGGACACCTCAGAGGTTGGCTACACCTTC | CASSLDTSEVGYTF
TRBJ2-3 | - | TRBV4-1 | - | TGCGCCAGCAGCCAAGATTCGCGGGTAGGGTACACAGATACGCAGTATTTT | CASSQDSRVGYTDTQYF
TRBJ2-1 | TRBD2 | TRBV6-5 | few | TGTGCCAGCAGTTTGCGACTAGCGGGAGACAATGAGCAGTTCTTC | CASSLRLAGDNEQFF